Below, 8 T cell receptor beta chains from the same sample are listed, as sequenced in a study of blood T cell repertoires in COVID-19 (dated by TCRdb to about 2020). Library creation used the immunoSEQ multiplex PCR assay. Drawn from immuneACCESS, this table holds only the in-frame rearrangements with V and J called that TCRdb kept. Clones are partly lost; checked studies trace under half to an unresolved V gene and leave the rest unexplained. Across this sample there are 50,000 or so clones, with 82% seen only once. Jointly, the top ten make up 7.3% of the sample. Sequencing was carried out using peripheral blood. The source is a man aged 35 to 55 with acute or convalescent COVID-19.

The chain links TRBV18 to TRBJ1-3; TRBD1 might be the D (6 bases). The CDR3 length is 15 residues. Trimming left V 3 bases short and J 0 bases short, with 9 bases between. From germline, CDR1 is KGHSH and CDR2 LQKENI. CDR3 residues: CASSPGTHSGNTIYF. The CDR3 DNA reads as TGTGCCAGCTCACCCGGGACACACTCTGGAAACACCATATATTTT.

V usage is TRBV10-1 and J usage is TRBJ2-7; D is ambiguous. Germline V gene data show CDR1 as WNHNN and CDR2 as SYGVQD (reference sequence). The CDR3 is made up of 14 amino acids. The ends were cut back, 5 bases at V and 3 bases at J, with 14 bases in the middle. CDR3 nucleotides: TGCGCCAGCAGTACGGGTGTCAATTTCTACGAGCAGTACTTC. The encoded protein is CASSTGVNFYEQYF.

In DNA form, the CDR3 reads TGTGCCAGCAGTTCGAGTTCCGAGCAGTACTTC. This translates into CASSSSSEQYF. The chain joins TRBV12-3 or TRBV12-4 to TRBJ2-7, with no clear D. Trimming left V 4 bases short and J 6 bases short, with 7 bases between. The CDR3 is 11 amino acids.

The chain recombines TRBV2 with TRBJ1-5; D gene ambiguous. V was cut by 5 bases and J by 4 bases, with 9 bases left in between. The CDR3 length is 13 residues. The germline CDR1 and CDR2 sequences are SNHLY and FYNNEI. CDR3 protein: CASSIIVNQPQHF. The CDR3 DNA reads TGTGCCAGCAGTATAATCGTAAATCAGCCCCAGCATTTT.

This chain joins TRBV7-2 and TRBJ2-7; D may be TRBD2 (6 bases). V lost 1 base and J lost 2, with 12 bases in between. Germline V gene sequence: CDR1 SGHTA, CDR2 FQGNSA. CDR3 length: 15 residues. CDR3 DNA: TGTGCCAGCAGCTTAGGCCCTAGCGCCGCCTACGAGCAGTACTTC. Protein sequence: CASSLGPSAAYEQYF.

The rearrangement joins TRBV30 to TRBJ1-1, with a tentative D call TRBD1 (6 bases). This CDR3 is built from 12 residues. Per germline, CDR1 GTSNPN and CDR2 SVGIG (reference sequence). The V end lost 2 bases, the J end lost 4 bases, and 8 bases lay between the germline ends. The CDR3 loop reads CAWSTGSTEAFF. The DNA for the CDR3 is TGTGCCTGGAGTACAGGGTCCACTGAAGCTTTCTTT.

The rearrangement uses TRBV6-5 and TRBJ2-7; TRBD2 might be the D (6 bases). V dropped 6 bases and J dropped 2 bases, with 11 bases sitting between them. The CDR3 has 13 amino acids. Germline lookup yields CDR1 MNHEY and CDR2 SVGAGI. In DNA, the CDR3 is TGTGCCAGCAGAACTGGGACTGCCTACGAGCAGTACTTC. Translated, it gives CASRTGTAYEQYF.

The chain uses TRBV7-9 and TRBJ1-5, with D hard to call. This CDR3 has 12 amino acids. The germline V gene has CDR1 SEHNR and CDR2 FQNEAQ (reference sequence). Trimming took 5 bases from V and 10 from J, leaving 12 bases between them. The CDR3 is CASSPSGFPQHF. CDR3 bases: TGTGCCAGCAGCCCCTCGGGGTTCCCCCAGCATTTT. Full variable domain (rest looked up from reference TRBV7-9 and TRBJ1-5): DTGVSQNPRHKITKRGQNVTFRCDPISEHNRLYWYRQTLGQGPEFLTYFQNEAQLEKSRLLSDRFSAERPKGSFSTLEIQRTEQGDSAMYLCASSPSGFPQHFGDGTRLSIL.